These 3 T cell receptor beta chains share one sample of origin, sequenced in a study of PD-1 blockade in classical Hodgkin lymphoma (dated by TCRdb to 2018 to 2020). The library was produced with the immunoSEQ multiplex PCR assay. TCRdb provides this immuneACCESS table in a form limited to in-frame rearrangements. Some clones are lacking; in checked studies, under half of them reflect an unresolved V gene, and why the rest are absent is not known. Present in this sample are fewer than 15,000 clones, roughly 90% of which were seen just once. Around 18% of the sample goes to the ten largest clones. What the time point label conveys for this sample: cycle 4 day 1 (C4D1), after 5 to 7 weeks of nivolumab. Relapse after autologous stem cell transplantation had occurred in all trial patients, and cohorts A, B and C were distinguished by prior brentuximab vedotin exposure. Using a Miltenyi CD8+ T cell isolation kit, CD8+ T cells were purified from thawed PBMCs through magnetic negative selection.

Material: CD8+ T cells from blood, obtained before the fourth cycle of nivolumab. The receptors shown here come from a human donor with classical Hodgkin lymphoma.

This clone was detected a few times. This sequence joins TRBV2 and TRBJ1-1; D is uncertain. V lost 1 base to trimming and J lost 11 bases, with 14 bases between them. Germline V gives CDR1 SNHLY, CDR2 FYNNEI. This CDR3 has 13 amino acids. The CDR3 here is CASSEVGVLLAFF. The DNA of the CDR3 is TGTGCCAGCAGTGAAGTTGGGGTATTACTGGCTTTCTTT.

This clone has a single count. The chain combines TRBV4-2 with TRBJ2-2; D remains ambiguous. The CDR3 is 14 residues long. V shed 0 bases and J shed 4 bases, with 6 bases lying between them. CDR1 is LGHNA, CDR2 YNFKEQ, per germline. The CDR3 DNA reads as TGTGCCAGCAGCCAAGATTGGGGCACCGGGGAGCTGTTTTTT. This encodes CASSQDWGTGELFF.

V and J are TRBV7-9 and TRBJ1-3, with a weak D call TRBD1 (5 bases). V lost 4 bases and J lost 0, with 10 bases in between. Germline V gene lookup returns CDR1 SEHNR and CDR2 FQNEAQ (reference sequence). The CDR3 covers 15 residues. CDR3 sequence reads: CASSSTVRSGNTIYF. The DNA for the CDR3 is TGTGCCAGCAGCTCGACAGTCCGCTCTGGAAACACCATATATTTT.